These 18 T cell receptor beta chains were all obtained from the same sample, sequenced in a study of beta chain features in type 1 diabetes. The whole isolated RNA underwent reverse transcription, so sequencing captured expressed TCRB transcripts. Method: immunoSEQ multiplex PCR; TCRdb's copy keeps in-frame clones and lacks some. The sample records fewer than 900,000 clones, 17% being singletons. What was sequenced was naive CD4+ T cells from blood. The source is a woman aged 18-29 years in good health.

This clone was seen a handful of times. This chain links TRBV29-1 with TRBJ2-1, with unresolved D. The CDR3 consists of 14 residues. Per the germline V gene, CDR1 is SQVTM and CDR2 is ANQGSEA. Trimming took off 6 bases at V and 4 bases at J, with 16 bases between the two ends. The CDR3 DNA sequence: TGCAGCGTCTCCGTCTTAAGCTCGTACAATGAGCAGTTCTTC. Its translation: CSVSVLSSYNEQFF.

The chain combines TRBV7-2 with TRBJ1-2; D is uncertain. Trimming pared 2 bases from V and 8 bases from J, leaving 12 bases between. Germline values: CDR1 SGHTA, CDR2 FQGNSA. This CDR3 region has 13 residues. CDR3 coding DNA: TGTGCCAGCAGCTTATTGAGGTTTCGAGGCTACACCTTC. Protein sequence: CASSLLRFRGYTF.

This clone turned up a few times. The same CDR3 is also encoded by other DNA sequences in this sample. The chain has TRBV11-2 and TRBJ2-2; D remains ambiguous. CDR1 is SGHAT, CDR2 FQNNGV, per germline. V lost 1 base, J lost 5 bases, and 2 bases lay in between. This CDR3 has 12 residues. The CDR3 DNA reads as TGTGCCAGCAGCTTAGGGACCGGGGAGCTGTTTTTT. It codes for CASSLGTGELFF.

The chain joins TRBV6-1 to TRBJ2-1, with D possibly being TRBD1 (5 bases). CDR1 MNHNS and CDR2 SASEGT come from the germline V gene. V was pared by 4 bases and J by 4 bases, with 11 bases between. This CDR3 spans 14 amino acids. CDR3 sequence: CASSARRQYNEQFF. CDR3 bases: TGTGCCAGCAGTGCCAGACGACAGTACAATGAGCAGTTCTTC.

The gene calls are TRBV5-1 and TRBJ2-3; D possibly corresponds to TRBD1 (5 bases). The CDR3 is made up of 14 amino acids. Germline loops: CDR1 SGHRS, CDR2 YFSETQ. V was cut by 0 bases and J by 7 bases, with 12 bases left in between. CDR3 sequence reads: CASSLAQGGNTQYF. The CDR3 DNA is TGCGCCAGCAGCTTGGCCCAGGGTGGTAATACGCAGTATTTT.

This clone was counted between two and nine times. V gene TRBV2 combines with J gene TRBJ1-5, with a weak D call TRBD1 (5 bases). Germline V gene sequence: CDR1 SNHLY, CDR2 FYNNEI. This CDR3 spans 17 amino acids. With 2 bases removed from V and 2 bases from J, the gap between germline ends came to 16 bases. The CDR3 sequence is CASSERGRVGGNQPQHF. CDR3 sequence (DNA): TGTGCCAGCAGTGAAAGGGGCAGGGTTGGGGGCAATCAGCCCCAGCATTTT.

The V gene is TRBV27, the J gene TRBJ1-1; D ambiguous. Germline V CDR1 and CDR2: MNHEY, SMNVEV (reference sequence). The CDR3 is 13 amino acids. The V end lost 6 bases, the J end lost 0 bases, and 8 bases lay between the germline ends. CDR3 in DNA: TGTGCCAGCAGGATCATGATGAACACTGAAGCTTTCTTT. Protein product: CASRIMMNTEAFF.

J is TRBJ2-1 and V is TRBV7-9; tentatively, D is TRBD2 (6 bases). Germline assignment: CDR1 SEHNR and CDR2 FQNEAQ (reference sequence). Trimming pared 1 base from V and 8 bases from J, leaving 12 bases between. This CDR3 is built from 14 residues. In DNA, the CDR3 is TGTGCCAGCAGCTTAGGGGCCGGAGGGGATGAGCAGTTCTTC. Translation: CASSLGAGGDEQFF.

As to this clone: The same CDR3 also results from other DNA sequences found in this sample. This rearrangement joins TRBV7-9 to TRBJ2-3; D ambiguous. Deletions cut 3 bases from V and 0 bases from J, with 1 base between. Germline CDR1 and CDR2: SEHNR and FQNEAQ (reference sequence). The CDR3 has 12 amino acids. DNA of the CDR3: TGTGCCAGCAGCTTTAGCACAGATACGCAGTATTTT. Protein product: CASSFSTDTQYF.

This clone has a count of ten or more. Additional DNA sequences in this sample encode the identical CDR3. V and J are TRBV2 and TRBJ1-5; the D is unclear. This CDR3 is built from 12 residues. V gave up 4 bases and J gave up 3 bases, with 4 bases separating them. Germline V CDR1 and CDR2: SNHLY, FYNNEI. In DNA form, the CDR3 reads TGTGCCAGCAGTGGCGTCAATCAGCCCCAGCATTTT. Translating gives CASSGVNQPQHF.

The V gene is TRBV5-4, the J gene TRBJ2-1; D uncertain. This CDR3 spans 15 amino acids. Germline V gene data show CDR1 as SGHNT and CDR2 as YYREEE (reference sequence). Trimming took 4 bases from V and 4 from J, leaving 15 bases between them. As DNA, the CDR3 is TGTGCCAGCAGCCAAGGTCCGCTCCCGTACAATGAGCAGTTCTTC. It specifies CASSQGPLPYNEQFF.

This clone was recorded a few times. V gene TRBV5-4 combines with J gene TRBJ2-5; D is unresolved. Trimming took 4 bases from V and 4 from J, leaving 11 bases between them. Germline V gene sequence: CDR1 SGHNT, CDR2 YYREEE (reference sequence). The CDR3 consists of 13 residues. CDR3 loop: CASSPFLGETQYF. CDR3 nucleotide sequence: TGTGCCAGCAGCCCCTTTCTGGGAGAGACCCAGTACTTC.

This clone was counted a few times. CDR3 in amino acids: CASRGLAGYNEQFF. The DNA for the CDR3 is TGTGCCAGCAGGGGACTAGCGGGGTACAATGAGCAGTTCTTC. The chain recombines TRBV2 with TRBJ2-1, with 13 bases matching TRBD2. Germline CDR1 reads SNHLY; CDR2 reads FYNNEI. This CDR3 has 14 amino acids. J gave up 4 bases and V 6 bases, and 0 bases lay outside the gene matches.

This clone was found a few times. This chain uses TRBV5-1 with TRBJ2-1, with a possible D match to TRBD1 (5 bases). This CDR3 has 15 residues. Trimming removed 0 bases from V and 2 bases from J, with 9 bases in between. Germline V lookup: CDR1 SGHRS, CDR2 YFSETQ. The CDR3 nucleotides are TGCGCCAGCAGCTTGGGGGGCTCGGCCTACAATGAGCAGTTCTTC. Its protein product is CASSLGGSAYNEQFF.

The chain is built from TRBV4-3 and TRBJ2-1, with a tentative D call TRBD1 (5 bases). Trimming left V 0 bases short and J 2 bases short, with 14 bases between. Germline V gene data show CDR1 as LGHNA and CDR2 as YSLEER. CDR3 length equals 17 residues. CDR3 in amino acids: CASSQDLGRATYNEQFF. CDR3 bases: TGCGCCAGCAGCCAAGATTTGGGCAGGGCGACCTACAATGAGCAGTTCTTC.

This clone was observed a few times. The chain links TRBV7-2 to TRBJ2-1; TRBD1 matches 12 bases. J was trimmed by 9 bases and V by 3 bases; bases with no gene match: 3. Germline V gives CDR1 SGHTA, CDR2 FQGNSA. The CDR3 has 14 residues. The CDR3 sequence is CASSLGTGGGEQFF. As DNA, the CDR3 is TGTGCCAGCAGCTTGGGGACAGGGGGCGGTGAGCAGTTCTTC.

This clone was seen only a few times. The V call is TRBV7-9, the J call TRBJ2-1; 12 bases are a match to TRBD1. CDR3 length: 18 residues. The ends lost 6 bases at V and 4 bases at J; junction bases unmatched: 13. From germline, CDR1 is SEHNR and CDR2 FQNEAQ (reference sequence). CDR3 in DNA: TGTGCCAGCAGTTCATGGGACAGGGGGCTTTCTAGATACAATGAGCAGTTCTTC. Protein: CASSSWDRGLSRYNEQFF.

As for this clone: Different DNA sequences within this sample yield the same CDR3. The J gene is TRBJ2-1, the V gene TRBV7-9; no reliable D call. The CDR3 length is 14 residues. The germline V and J ends were trimmed by 2 bases and 2 bases, with 7 bases remaining between them. Germline V gene lookup returns CDR1 SEHNR and CDR2 FQNEAQ (reference sequence). CDR3 in DNA: TGTGCCAGCAGCTTATTGGCGGCCTACAATGAGCAGTTCTTC. As protein: CASSLLAAYNEQFF. Supplemented by reference TRBV7-9 and TRBJ2-1, the full variable domain reads DTGVSQNPRHKITKRGQNVTFRCDPISEHNRLYWYRQTLGQGPEFLTYFQNEAQLEKSRLLSDRFSAERPKGSFSTLEIQRTEQGDSAMYLCASSLLAAYNEQFFGPGTRLTVL.